Listed below are T cell receptor beta chains from one sample, sequenced in a study of T cells in Graves' hyperthyroidism and ophthalmopathy. TCRdb itself ran the multiplex PCR reads through MiXCR, one entry per CDR3 protein. The profile shows around 760,000 distinct CDR3 sequences, approximately 36% of them singletons. Input material: blood. The receptors derive from a woman between 35 and 50 years old with Graves' hyperthyroidism. Both conserved end residues are part of each CDR3. Each record gives: V gene, clone size, J gene, CDR3 length, D gene, CDR3 protein, CDR3 DNA. The D gene is left open where the match is weak. Clone size is not always given. Where it is, it says once, few, many or a class for expanded clones.

V gene: TRBV14
clone size: many
J gene: TRBJ1-6
CDR3 length: 14
D gene: .
CDR3 protein: CASSQEGGLSPLHF
CDR3 DNA: TGTGCCAGCAGCCAAGAGGGAGGGCTCTCACCCCTCCACTTT

V gene: TRBV2
clone size: .
J gene: TRBJ1-4
CDR3 length: 17
D gene: .
CDR3 protein: CASSSRLGRRANEKLFF
CDR3 DNA: TGTGCCAGCAGCTCCCGACTTGGGCGCCGGGCTAATGAAAAACTGTTTTTT

V gene: TRBV29-1
clone size: many
J gene: TRBJ2-7
CDR3 length: 12
D gene: .
CDR3 protein: CSVAPYQSEQYF
CDR3 DNA: TGCAGCGTTGCCCCATATCAGAGCGAGCAGTACTTC

V gene: TRBV5-8
clone size: many
J gene: TRBJ2-6
CDR3 length: 14
D gene: .
CDR3 protein: CASSLYSGANVLTF
CDR3 DNA: TGTGCCAGCAGCTTGTACTCTGGGGCCAACGTCCTGACTTTC

V gene: TRBV11-2
clone size: few
J gene: TRBJ2-7
CDR3 length: 15
D gene: TRBD1
CDR3 protein: CASRVGTGGIYEQYF
CDR3 DNA: TGTGCCAGCAGGGTCGGGACAGGGGGCATTTACGAGCAGTACTTC

V gene: TRBV12-3/TRBV12-4
clone size: many
J gene: TRBJ1-1
CDR3 length: 16
D gene: TRBD1
CDR3 protein: CASRPLGQGMNTEAFF
CDR3 DNA: TGTGCCAGCAGGCCCCTCGGACAGGGCATGAACACTGAAGCTTTCTTT

V gene: TRBV20-1
clone size: .
J gene: TRBJ1-1
CDR3 length: 16
D gene: TRBD1
CDR3 protein: CSARAGQRGMTTEAFF
CDR3 DNA: TGCAGTGCTAGAGCGGGACAGCGGGGGATGACCACTGAAGCTTTCTTT

V gene: TRBV6-2/TRBV6-3
clone size: .
J gene: TRBJ2-5
CDR3 length: 17
D gene: TRBD1
CDR3 protein: CASTFTPGQVYEETQYF
CDR3 DNA: TGTGCCAGCACCTTTACGCCGGGACAGGTATATGAGGAGACCCAGTACTTC

V gene: TRBV2
clone size: many
J gene: TRBJ1-2
CDR3 length: 16
D gene: .
CDR3 protein: CASGAQGSGKGYGYTF
CDR3 DNA: TGTGCCAGCGGGGCACAGGGAAGCGGAAAAGGCTATGGCTACACCTTC

V gene: TRBV5-1
clone size: many
J gene: TRBJ1-2
CDR3 length: 14
D gene: TRBD1
CDR3 protein: CASSLGDRAHGYTF
CDR3 DNA: TGCGCCAGCAGCTTGGGGGACAGGGCCCATGGCTACACCTTC

V gene: TRBV11-2
clone size: few
J gene: TRBJ1-2
CDR3 length: 16
D gene: TRBD1
CDR3 protein: CASSWGQGRGNYGYTF
CDR3 DNA: TGTGCCAGCAGCTGGGGACAGGGACGCGGGAACTATGGCTACACCTTC

V gene: TRBV9
clone size: .
J gene: TRBJ2-5
CDR3 length: 15
D gene: .
CDR3 protein: CASSVAGEIQETQYF
CDR3 DNA: TGTGCCAGCAGCGTAGCAGGAGAGATCCAAGAGACCCAGTACTTC

V gene: TRBV20-1
clone size: many
J gene: TRBJ1-6
CDR3 length: 17
D gene: .
CDR3 protein: CSARGGGRGARNSPLHF
CDR3 DNA: TGCAGTGCTAGAGGAGGGGGGCGGGGGGCAAGGAATTCACCCCTCCACTTT

V gene: TRBV6-5
clone size: .
J gene: TRBJ1-2
CDR3 length: 14
D gene: TRBD1
CDR3 protein: CASSYGDSHYGYTF
CDR3 DNA: TGTGCCAGCAGTTACGGGGACAGCCACTATGGCTACACCTTC

V gene: TRBV6-5
clone size: .
J gene: TRBJ1-2
CDR3 length: 12
D gene: .
CDR3 protein: CASLGGFDGYTF
CDR3 DNA: TGTGCCAGCTTAGGGGGTTTTGATGGCTACACCTTC

V gene: TRBV28
clone size: .
J gene: TRBJ2-7
CDR3 length: 14
D gene: TRBD2
CDR3 protein: CASSRSGGIYEQYF
CDR3 DNA: TGTGCCAGCAGTCGAAGCGGGGGGATCTACGAGCAGTACTTC

V gene: TRBV9
clone size: few
J gene: TRBJ1-3
CDR3 length: 14
D gene: .
CDR3 protein: CASTPGEQGNTIYF
CDR3 DNA: TGTGCCAGCACCCCGGGTGAGCAAGGAAACACCATATATTTT

V gene: TRBV19
clone size: .
J gene: TRBJ2-3
CDR3 length: 13
D gene: .
CDR3 protein: CASNRGEADTQYF
CDR3 DNA: TGTGCCAGTAATAGGGGGGAAGCAGATACGCAGTATTTT

V gene: TRBV10-3
clone size: few
J gene: TRBJ1-1
CDR3 length: 15
D gene: .
CDR3 protein: CASSKIGTADTEAFF
CDR3 DNA: TGTGCCAGCAGTAAGATAGGAACTGCGGACACTGAAGCTTTCTTT

V gene: TRBV11-2
clone size: .
J gene: TRBJ2-7
CDR3 length: 15
D gene: TRBD1
CDR3 protein: CASSLEWDRGYEQYF
CDR3 DNA: TGTGCCAGCAGCTTAGAATGGGACAGGGGCTACGAGCAGTACTTC

V gene: TRBV19
clone size: few
J gene: TRBJ1-5
CDR3 length: 17
D gene: .
CDR3 protein: CASTPLGSRGGNQPQHF
CDR3 DNA: TGTGCCAGTACTCCGCTCGGTTCGAGGGGCGGCAATCAGCCCCAGCATTTT

V gene: TRBV10-3
clone size: many
J gene: TRBJ1-1
CDR3 length: 13
D gene: .
CDR3 protein: CAISQTSNTEAFF
CDR3 DNA: TGTGCCATCAGTCAGACATCGAACACTGAAGCTTTCTTT

V gene: TRBV2
clone size: .
J gene: TRBJ2-7
CDR3 length: 14
D gene: .
CDR3 protein: CASSEETLTYEQYF
CDR3 DNA: TGTGCCAGCAGTGAGGAGACCCTAACCTACGAGCAGTACTTC

V gene: TRBV5-1
clone size: many
J gene: TRBJ2-2
CDR3 length: 14
D gene: .
CDR3 protein: CASSLWGNTGELFF
CDR3 DNA: TGCGCCAGCAGCTTGTGGGGGAACACCGGGGAGCTGTTTTTT

V gene: TRBV7-9
clone size: many
J gene: TRBJ2-7
CDR3 length: 15
D gene: TRBD1
CDR3 protein: CASSLAGTGYGEQYF
CDR3 DNA: TGTGCCAGCAGCTTAGCCGGGACAGGGTATGGCGAGCAGTACTTC

V gene: TRBV14
clone size: .
J gene: TRBJ1-2
CDR3 length: 13
D gene: .
CDR3 protein: CASRRSGGYGYTF
CDR3 DNA: TGTGCCAGCAGGCGATCGGGGGGCTATGGCTACACCTTC

V gene: TRBV24-1
clone size: many
J gene: TRBJ2-5
CDR3 length: 14
D gene: .
CDR3 protein: CATSGFGTGETQYF
CDR3 DNA: TGTGCCACCAGTGGGTTCGGGACCGGGGAGACCCAGTACTTC

V gene: TRBV10-3
clone size: .
J gene: TRBJ1-5
CDR3 length: 16
D gene: .
CDR3 protein: CAISVGERGSNQPQHF
CDR3 DNA: TGTGCCATCAGTGTGGGGGAGCGGGGGTCCAATCAGCCCCAGCATTTT

V gene: TRBV20-1
clone size: .
J gene: TRBJ2-5
CDR3 length: 12
D gene: .
CDR3 protein: CSAKTGKETQYF
CDR3 DNA: TGCAGTGCCAAGACGGGGAAAGAGACCCAGTACTTC

V gene: TRBV20-1
clone size: .
J gene: TRBJ2-1
CDR3 length: 13
D gene: TRBD2
CDR3 protein: CSGGGSNRDEQFF
CDR3 DNA: TGCAGCGGGGGGGGGAGTAATCGGGATGAGCAGTTCTTC

V gene: TRBV12-3/TRBV12-4
clone size: .
J gene: TRBJ1-1
CDR3 length: 12
D gene: .
CDR3 protein: CASSLVPLEAFF
CDR3 DNA: TGTGCCAGCAGTTTGGTCCCCCTGGAAGCTTTCTTT

V gene: TRBV4-1
clone size: .
J gene: TRBJ1-2
CDR3 length: 15
D gene: .
CDR3 protein: CASSLGQIEIYGYTF
CDR3 DNA: TGCGCCAGCAGCCTAGGACAGATCGAAATCTATGGCTACACCTTC

V gene: TRBV7-9
clone size: many
J gene: TRBJ2-5
CDR3 length: 15
D gene: .
CDR3 protein: CASSPIGGTQETQYF
CDR3 DNA: TGTGCCAGCAGCCCCATCGGCGGGACTCAAGAGACCCAGTACTTC

V gene: TRBV20-1
clone size: .
J gene: TRBJ1-2
CDR3 length: 14
D gene: TRBD1
CDR3 protein: CSARGPTGGNGYTF
CDR3 DNA: TGCAGTGCCCGTGGCCCGACAGGGGGCAACGGCTACACCTTC

V gene: TRBV10-3
clone size: .
J gene: TRBJ2-2
CDR3 length: 11
D gene: .
CDR3 protein: CATSGAGGLFF
CDR3 DNA: TGTGCCACCAGTGGGGCCGGTGGGCTGTTTTTT

V gene: TRBV6-4
clone size: .
J gene: TRBJ2-2
CDR3 length: 17
D gene: .
CDR3 protein: CASSDSAEALYTGELFF
CDR3 DNA: TGTGCCAGCAGTGACTCGGCTGAGGCTTTGTACACCGGGGAGCTGTTTTTT

V gene: TRBV12-3/TRBV12-4
clone size: many
J gene: TRBJ2-7
CDR3 length: 14
D gene: .
CDR3 protein: CASSIGRLSYEQYF
CDR3 DNA: TGTGCCAGCAGTATCGGGCGTCTGTCCTACGAGCAGTACTTC

V gene: TRBV19
clone size: few
J gene: TRBJ1-1
CDR3 length: 15
D gene: .
CDR3 protein: CASSIGTNMNTEAFF
CDR3 DNA: TGTGCCAGTAGTATAGGAACAAATATGAACACTGAAGCTTTCTTT

V gene: TRBV20-1
clone size: .
J gene: TRBJ1-2
CDR3 length: 14
D gene: TRBD1
CDR3 protein: CSARRTGGADGYTF
CDR3 DNA: TGCAGTGCTAGGAGGACAGGGGGCGCAGATGGCTACACCTTC

V gene: TRBV9
clone size: .
J gene: TRBJ1-3
CDR3 length: 18
D gene: TRBD1
CDR3 protein: CASSGTGTGAYSGNTIYF
CDR3 DNA: TGTGCCAGCAGCGGTACCGGGACAGGGGCTTACTCTGGAAACACCATATATTTT

V gene: TRBV2
clone size: many
J gene: TRBJ1-5
CDR3 length: 14
D gene: TRBD1
CDR3 protein: CASSGGQGHQPQHF
CDR3 DNA: TGTGCCAGCAGTGGGGGACAGGGACATCAGCCCCAGCATTTT

V gene: TRBV7-9
clone size: .
J gene: TRBJ1-6
CDR3 length: 15
D gene: .
CDR3 protein: CASSPGAGGHSPLHF
CDR3 DNA: TGTGCCAGCAGCCCCGGGGCAGGAGGTCATTCACCCCTCCACTTT

V gene: TRBV4-3
clone size: .
J gene: TRBJ2-7
CDR3 length: 16
D gene: .
CDR3 protein: CASSQAEVAWSYEQYF
CDR3 DNA: TGCGCCAGCAGCCAAGCGGAGGTAGCGTGGTCCTACGAGCAGTACTTC

V gene: TRBV6-1
clone size: many
J gene: TRBJ2-7
CDR3 length: 11
D gene: .
CDR3 protein: CASSPGQEQYF
CDR3 DNA: TGTGCCAGCAGCCCTGGACAGGAGCAGTACTTC

V gene: TRBV10-2
clone size: .
J gene: TRBJ1-1
CDR3 length: 13
D gene: TRBD1
CDR3 protein: CASSRDSLGEAFF
CDR3 DNA: TGCGCCAGCAGCCGGGACAGTCTGGGTGAAGCTTTCTTT

V gene: TRBV5-4
clone size: .
J gene: TRBJ1-5
CDR3 length: 15
D gene: TRBD1
CDR3 protein: CASSVDRGDDQPQHF
CDR3 DNA: TGTGCCAGCAGCGTGGACAGGGGGGACGATCAGCCCCAGCATTTT

V gene: TRBV4-3
clone size: .
J gene: TRBJ1-2
CDR3 length: 14
D gene: .
CDR3 protein: CASSQEESYYGYTF
CDR3 DNA: TGCGCCAGCAGCCAAGAAGAGAGTTACTATGGCTACACCTTC

V gene: TRBV14
clone size: .
J gene: TRBJ2-6
CDR3 length: 15
D gene: .
CDR3 protein: CASSQVAPRTNVLTF
CDR3 DNA: TGTGCCAGCAGCCAAGTAGCTCCGCGGACCAACGTCCTGACTTTC